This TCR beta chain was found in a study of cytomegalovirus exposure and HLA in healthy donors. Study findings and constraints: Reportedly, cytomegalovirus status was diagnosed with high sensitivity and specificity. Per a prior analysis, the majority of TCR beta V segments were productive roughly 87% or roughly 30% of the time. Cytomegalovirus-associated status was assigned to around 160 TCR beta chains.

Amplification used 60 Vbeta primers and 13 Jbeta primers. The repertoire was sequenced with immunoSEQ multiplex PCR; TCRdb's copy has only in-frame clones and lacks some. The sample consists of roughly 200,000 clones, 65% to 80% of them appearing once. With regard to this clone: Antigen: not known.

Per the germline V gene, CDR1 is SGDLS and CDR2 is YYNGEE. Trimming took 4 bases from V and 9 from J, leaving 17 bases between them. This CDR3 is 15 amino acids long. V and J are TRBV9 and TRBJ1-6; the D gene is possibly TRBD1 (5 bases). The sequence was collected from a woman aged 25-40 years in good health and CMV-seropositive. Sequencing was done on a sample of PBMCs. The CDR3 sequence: CASSTRGTVASPLHF. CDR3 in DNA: TGTGCCAGCAGCACCCGCGGGACGGTGGCTTCACCCCTCCACTTT.